The T cell receptor beta chain described here comes from a study of memory CD4+ T cells and cytomegalovirus serostatus. Overall study: Donors were healthy Belgian adults, fewer than ten CMV seropositive and around 24 seronegative.

Single viable CD3+CD4+CD8-CD45RO+ cells were sorted as the memory CD4+ T cells. CMV serostatus came from serum IgG against pp150, pp28, p38, p52. CD4+ T cells were isolated by positive magnetic selection. V was shortened by 0 bases and J by 5 bases, with 18 bases between the two germline ends. The CDR3 consists of 17 residues. CDR1 and CDR2 (germline): SGHDT, YYEEEE. Here immunoSEQ multiplex PCR was the method, and the copy in TCRdb shows in-frame clones only, minus some. The sample lists about 58,000 clones; approximately 77% were seen once. The source material was memory CD4+ T cells from blood. The chain links TRBV5-6 to TRBJ2-1; D is undetermined. The receptor's source is an adult in good health and CMV-seronegative. Some clones in this sample may be carry-over from other donors' samples. The CDR3: CASSLAYSALFNNEQFF. The CDR3 nucleotides read TGTGCCAGCAGCTTGGCCTACTCAGCGCTATTCAACAATGAGCAGTTCTTC.